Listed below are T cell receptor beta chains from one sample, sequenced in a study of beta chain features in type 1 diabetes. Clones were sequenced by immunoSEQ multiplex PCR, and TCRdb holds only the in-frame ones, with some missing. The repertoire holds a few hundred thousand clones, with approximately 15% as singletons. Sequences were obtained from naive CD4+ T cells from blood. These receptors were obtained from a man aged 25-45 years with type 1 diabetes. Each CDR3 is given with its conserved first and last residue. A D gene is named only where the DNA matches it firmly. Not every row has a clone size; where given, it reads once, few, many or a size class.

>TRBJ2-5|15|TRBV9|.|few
TGTGCCAGCAGCGTAGATTCCCTAGCCGAAGAGACCCAGTACTTC
CASSVDSLAEETQYF
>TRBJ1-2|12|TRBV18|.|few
TGTGCCAGCTCAGCAGACAGCTATGGCTACACCTTC
CASSADSYGYTF
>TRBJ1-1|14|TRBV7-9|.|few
TGTGCCAGCAGCGTCAGACAGCCTGGCACTGAAGCTTTCTTT
CASSVRQPGTEAFF
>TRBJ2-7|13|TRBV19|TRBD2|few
TGTGCCAGCCGGGGACTAGCGGGCGCCCAGCAGTACTTC
CASRGLAGAQQYF
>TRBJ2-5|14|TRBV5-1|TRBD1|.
TGCGCCAGCAGCCCCGGACAGGGTCAGGAGACCCAGTACTTC
CASSPGQGQETQYF
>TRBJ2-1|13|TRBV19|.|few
TGTGCCAGTAGTACTAGCTCCTACAATGAGCAGTTCTTC
CASSTSSYNEQFF
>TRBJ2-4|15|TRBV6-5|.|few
TGTGCCAGCAGTTACGAGTACGGGGGTGTAAACATTCAGTACTTC
CASSYEYGGVNIQYF
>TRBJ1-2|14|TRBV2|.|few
TGTGCCAGCAGACCCGACACGACTAACTATGGCTACACCTTC
CASRPDTTNYGYTF
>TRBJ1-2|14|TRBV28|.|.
TGTGCCAGCAGTTTCGGGAGGGACCGCCCAACCTACACCTTC
CASSFGRDRPTYTF
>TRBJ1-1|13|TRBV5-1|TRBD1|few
TGCGCCAGCAGCTCCGGACAGGGCTCTGAAGCTTTCTTT
CASSSGQGSEAFF
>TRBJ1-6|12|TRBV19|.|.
TGTGCCAGTTCCCTAGGCGGTTCACCCCTCCACTTT
CASSLGGSPLHF
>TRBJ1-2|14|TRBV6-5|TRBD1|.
TGTGCCAGCAGCCCGGACAGGGGGGGGTATGGCTACACCTTC
CASSPDRGGYGYTF
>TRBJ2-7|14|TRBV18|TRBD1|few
TGTGCCAGCTCACCATCCCAGGGGGCCTACGAGCAGTACTTC
CASSPSQGAYEQYF
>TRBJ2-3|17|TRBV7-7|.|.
TGTGCTAGCAGCCCTAGTGGGACACTTCTGTTCTCCGATACGCAGTATTTT
CASSPSGTLLFSDTQYF
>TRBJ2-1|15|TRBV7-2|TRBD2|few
TGTGCCAGCAGCCGTAGCGGGAGCTCCTACAATGAGCAGTTCTTC
CASSRSGSSYNEQFF
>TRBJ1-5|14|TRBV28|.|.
TGTGCCAGCAGTTCCACCTATAGCAATCAGCCCCAGCATTTT
CASSSTYSNQPQHF
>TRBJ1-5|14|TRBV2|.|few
TGTGCCAGCAGTCTCCAGGGTTCTTATCAGCCCCAGCATTTT
CASSLQGSYQPQHF
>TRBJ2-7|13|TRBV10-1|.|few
TGCGCCAGCAGTTCCGCCAGGGTCGGCGAGCAGTACTTC
CASSSARVGEQYF
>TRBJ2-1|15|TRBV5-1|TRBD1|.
TGCGCCAGCAGCTCCGGACAGGGGTCCTACAATGAGCAGTTCTTC
CASSSGQGSYNEQFF
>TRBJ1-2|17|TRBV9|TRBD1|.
TGTGCCAGCAGCGCCGGGACAGGGGTTACCGGCAGCTATGGCTACACCTTC
CASSAGTGVTGSYGYTF
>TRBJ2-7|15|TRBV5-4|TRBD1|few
TGTGCCAGCAGCCCCCCGGGACAGCAAAACTACGAGCAGTACTTC
CASSPPGQQNYEQYF
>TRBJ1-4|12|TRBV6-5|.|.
TGTGCCAGCAGGGCAGTCGATGAAAAACTGTTTTTT
CASRAVDEKLFF
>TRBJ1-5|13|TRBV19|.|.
TGTGCCAGTAGTATCAGGGCTAATCAGCCCCAGCATTTT
CASSIRANQPQHF
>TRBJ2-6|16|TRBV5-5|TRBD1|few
TGTGCCAGCAGCTGGGGACAGGGCTCTGGGGCCAACGTCCTGACTTTC
CASSWGQGSGANVLTF
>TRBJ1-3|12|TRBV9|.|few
TGTGCCAGCAGCCCTGTTGCGAACACCATATATTTT
CASSPVANTIYF
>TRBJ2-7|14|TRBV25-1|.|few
TGTGCCAGCAGGGAGACGCGGAGGTCCTACGAGCAGTACTTC
CASRETRRSYEQYF
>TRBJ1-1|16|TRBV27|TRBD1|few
TGTGCCAGCAGTTTGGGGACAGGGGGTTTGACAGGTGAAGCTTTCTTT
CASSLGTGGLTGEAFF
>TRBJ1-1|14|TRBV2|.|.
TGTGCCAGCAGTAGGACGGGAATGAACACTGAAGCTTTCTTT
CASSRTGMNTEAFF
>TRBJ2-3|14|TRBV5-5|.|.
TGTGCCAGCAGCTCCAGTCGCCCGACAGATACGCAGTATTTT
CASSSSRPTDTQYF
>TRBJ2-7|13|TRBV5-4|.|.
TGTGCCAGCAGCTTGGGACGGGCCTACGAGCAGTACTTC
CASSLGRAYEQYF